One sample yielded the 30 T cell receptor beta chains listed below, sequenced in a study of cytomegalovirus exposure and HLA in healthy donors. The PCR ran on 60 Vbeta and 13 Jbeta primers. TCRdb's table, derived via immunoSEQ multiplex PCR, lists solely in-frame clones and lacks some. The profile shows approximately 160,000 clones, about 77% of them singletons. Sequencing was performed on PBMCs. These receptor sequences come from a male donor in good health and CMV-seropositive.

The chain is built from TRBV19 and TRBJ2-3; tentative D call: TRBD2 (7 bases). With 5 bases removed from V and 0 bases from J, the gap between germline ends came to 15 bases. Germline V gene data show CDR1 as LNHDA and CDR2 as SQIVND (reference sequence). This CDR3 comprises 16 residues. CDR3 protein: CASSPRGPFSTDTQYF. For the CDR3, the DNA is TGTGCCAGTAGTCCGCGGGGGCCCTTTAGCACAGATACGCAGTATTTT.

This CDR3 is CASSLDRAGANYGYTF. DNA for the CDR3: TGTGCCAGCAGCTTGGACAGGGCGGGCGCTAACTATGGCTACACCTTC. The gene calls are TRBV9 and TRBJ1-2; TRBD1 aligns across 8 bases. The germline V gene has CDR1 SGDLS and CDR2 YYNGEE. The CDR3 has 16 amino acids. V was pared by 4 bases and J by 0 bases, with 8 bases of the junction left unmatched.

The chain recombines TRBV7-8 with TRBJ1-2, with D possibly matching TRBD1 (5 bases). The CDR3 runs to 19 residues. Trimming shortened V by 2 bases and J by 0 bases, and 22 bases separated the two germline ends. Germline CDR1 is SGHVS and CDR2 is FQNEAQ. The CDR3 is CASSLMGGSTERTNYGYTF. The CDR3 DNA sequence: TGTGCCAGCAGCTTAATGGGGGGATCGACAGAAAGAACTAACTATGGCTACACCTTC.

The gene calls are TRBV13 and TRBJ1-6; D uncertain. CDR1 is PRHDT and CDR2 is FYEKMQ in the germline V gene (reference sequence). There are 17 residues in the CDR3. Trimming stripped 0 bases from V and 6 bases from J, with 15 bases between. CDR3 DNA: TGTGCCAGCAGCTTAGGCCGCGGGCGATCTCTTAATTCACCCCTCCACTTT. Its translation: CASSLGRGRSLNSPLHF.

The chain recombines TRBV13 with TRBJ1-3; 9 bases are a match to TRBD1. Germline V lookup: CDR1 PRHDT, CDR2 FYEKMQ (reference sequence). Germline trimming cut 3 bases from V and 0 bases from J; bases unmatched to any gene: 0. The CDR3 has 15 residues. The CDR3 DNA reads TGTGCCAGCAGCTTGGACAGGGGCTCTGGAAACACCATATATTTT. This translates into CASSLDRGSGNTIYF.

In this sample, this clone turned up a few times. This chain connects TRBV10-3 to TRBJ2-3, with a weak D call TRBD2 (6 bases). V dropped 10 bases and J dropped 0 bases, with 17 bases sitting between them. The CDR3 totals 15 residues. From germline, CDR1 is ENHRY and CDR2 SYGVKD. The CDR3 here is CATAGTETSTDTQYF. The CDR3 nucleotides are TGTGCCACCGCCGGGACTGAGACTAGCACAGATACGCAGTATTTT.

The chain joins TRBV29-1 to TRBJ2-3, with a possible D match to TRBD2 (5 bases). Germline V gene sequence: CDR1 SQVTM, CDR2 ANQGSEA. V lost 4 bases, J lost 1 base, and 12 bases lay in between. The CDR3 runs to 14 residues. In DNA form, the CDR3 reads TGCAGCGTTGGCCTGAGGGTCGGCACAGATACGCAGTATTTT. Encoded protein: CSVGLRVGTDTQYF.

The J gene is TRBJ2-5, the V gene TRBV7-2; perhaps TRBD2 as D (6 bases). V was shortened by 5 bases and J by 14 bases, with 24 bases between the two germline ends. CDR1 and CDR2 from the germline V gene are SGHTA and FQGNSA. This CDR3 contains 14 residues. DNA of the CDR3: TGTGCCAGCAGCCCACAAAAACTAGCTAGAGGTACATACTTC. Amino acids: CASSPQKLARGTYF. Variable domain in full (rest from reference TRBV7-2 and TRBJ2-5): GAGVSQSPSNKVTEKGKDVELRCDPISGHTALYWYRQSLGQGLEFLIYFQGNSAPDKSGLPSDRFSAERTGGSVSTLTIQRTQQEDSAVYLCASSPQKLARGTYFGPGTRLLVL.

The chain joins TRBV10-3 to TRBJ1-2; D possibly corresponds to TRBD1 (5 bases). The CDR3 has 15 amino acids. Germline V gene lookup returns CDR1 ENHRY and CDR2 SYGVKD. Trimming removed 0 bases from V and 2 bases from J, with 10 bases in between. The CDR3 sequence is CAISESEGVNYGYTF. CDR3 in DNA: TGTGCCATCAGTGAGTCAGAAGGGGTCAACTATGGCTACACCTTC.

The chain couples TRBV18 to TRBJ1-1; D remains unclear. V dropped 0 bases and J dropped 5 bases, with 10 bases sitting between them. Germline V gene lookup returns CDR1 KGHSH and CDR2 LQKENI. This CDR3 comprises 14 residues. The CDR3 coding sequence is TGTGCCAGCTCACCACCCAGGTTAGGAACTGAAGCTTTCTTT. It is translated as CASSPPRLGTEAFF.

The chain couples TRBV11-3 to TRBJ1-1; 10 bases are shared with TRBD1. This CDR3 region has 14 residues. V was pared by 5 bases and J by 5 bases, with 5 bases of the junction left unmatched. CDR1 and CDR2 (germline): SGHNT, YENEEA. CDR3 residues: CASSAGTGETEAFF. The CDR3 DNA reads TGTGCCAGCAGCGCCGGGACAGGGGAGACTGAAGCTTTCTTT.

The J gene is TRBJ2-5, the V gene TRBV4-1; TRBD2 matches 7 bases. Near its end, the DNA agrees better with TRBJ2-7, so the J call may be wrong. This CDR3 spans 15 amino acids. Germline values: CDR1 MGHRA, CDR2 YSYEKL. CDR3 residues: CASSQRQGGAYEQYF. The CDR3 coding sequence is TGCGCCAGCAGCCAACGGCAGGGAGGGGCGTACGAGCAGTACTTC.

About this clone itself: The junction departs from germline at one end; a sequencing error may be responsible. This chain uses TRBV2 with TRBJ2-7, with TRBD1 matching 7 bases. Looked up from germline, CDR1 is SNHLY and CDR2 is FYNNEI. CDR3 size: 12 residues. The CDR3 nucleotides are TGTGCCGGCAGGAGACAGGGATCGTGGCAGTACTTC. Residues: CAGRRQGSWQYF.

The rearrangement uses TRBV5-6 and TRBJ1-3; D may be TRBD1 (5 bases). There are 16 residues in the CDR3. V dropped 6 bases and J dropped 0 bases, with 16 bases sitting between them. CDR1 is SGHDT, CDR2 YYEEEE, per germline. CDR3 in DNA: TGTGCCAGCACCCCCTCATCAGGGCGCTCTGGAAACACCATATATTTT. This gives the protein CASTPSSGRSGNTIYF.

The chain uses TRBV2 and TRBJ2-1; 10 bases align to TRBD2. The CDR3 consists of 15 residues. The V gene's germline CDR1 is SNHLY and CDR2 FYNNEI. After removal of 6 bases from V and 4 bases from J, the junction contained 6 bases not matched to a gene. This CDR3 reads CASRPTSGVYNEQFF. CDR3 coding DNA: TGTGCCAGCAGGCCCACTAGCGGGGTGTACAATGAGCAGTTCTTC.

This chain joins TRBV5-1 and TRBJ1-2; 10 positions match TRBD1. With V trimmed by 4 bases and J by 8 bases, 5 bases remained unmatched. Germline-derived CDR1 and CDR2 are SGHRS and YFSETQ. The CDR3 spans 13 residues. The CDR3 spells CASSPGTGVGYTF. The CDR3 DNA sequence: TGCGCCAGCAGCCCCGGGACAGGGGTAGGCTACACCTTC.

The chain combines TRBV19 with TRBJ1-2; no definite D call. V was cut by 1 base and J by 3 bases, with 9 bases left in between. This CDR3 is built from 14 residues. Germline-derived CDR1 and CDR2 are LNHDA and SQIVND (reference sequence). The DNA of the CDR3 is TGTGCCAGTAGTATAGTCGGGAGTCACTATGGCTACACCTTC. Residues: CASSIVGSHYGYTF.

J is TRBJ2-3 and V is TRBV5-6, with 7 nucleotides matching TRBD2. Trimming removed 1 base from V and 1 base from J; junction bases left unmatched: 3. The germline CDR1 and CDR2 sequences are SGHDT and YYEEEE. The CDR3 covers 15 residues. CDR3 nucleotide sequence: TGTGCCAGCAGCTTGAGCGGGGTAGGCACAGATACGCAGTATTTT. This gives the protein CASSLSGVGTDTQYF. Looking up the rest from reference TRBV5-6 and TRBJ2-3 gives the full variable domain: DAGVTQSPTHLIKTRGQQVTLRCSPKSGHDTVSWYQQALGQGPQFIFQYYEEEERQRGNFPDRFSGHQFPNYSSELNVNALLLGDSALYLCASSLSGVGTDTQYFGPGTRLTVL.

This chain connects TRBV2 to TRBJ1-1; 7 bases align to TRBD1. V lost 6 bases to trimming and J lost 5 bases; unmatched junction nucleotides: 6. CDR1 and CDR2 (germline): SNHLY, FYNNEI. The CDR3 loop spans 13 amino acids. The chain's CDR3 is CASSQGTVTEAFF. DNA of the CDR3: TGTGCCAGCAGCCAAGGGACAGTGACTGAAGCTTTCTTT.

The chain couples TRBV5-4 to TRBJ2-1; D is perhaps TRBD2 (6 bases). With 2 bases removed from V and 15 bases from J, the gap between germline ends came to 12 bases. Looked up from germline, CDR1 is SGHNT and CDR2 is YYREEE (reference sequence). The CDR3 runs to 11 residues. CDR3 nucleotides: TGTGCCAGCAGCTTAGGGGACTCTCGGTTCTTC. This encodes CASSLGDSRFF.

This clone was observed a handful of times. The chain carries TRBV21-1 and TRBJ1-5. TRBV21-1 is a known pseudogene. The CDR3 is 19 residues long. The CDR3 DNA follows: TGTGCCAGCAGCAATAAGATCAGGGAGGTAAGTAAGCCGCGTCAGCCCCAGCATTTT. This sequence encodes CASSNKIREVSKPRQPQHF.

V gene TRBV19 combines with J gene TRBJ1-1; D is undetermined. The V gene lost 7 bases and the J gene lost 0 bases, with 9 bases spanning the gap. Germline CDR1 reads LNHDA; CDR2 reads SQIVND (reference sequence). The CDR3 has 13 amino acids. CDR3 coding DNA: TGTGCCAGTATGGAGTCCTTGAACACTGAAGCTTTCTTT. It translates to CASMESLNTEAFF.

V usage is TRBV4-1 and J usage is TRBJ1-5; a weak D match, TRBD1 (6 bases). CDR3 length: 13 residues. V was pared by 0 bases and J by 7 bases, with 7 bases between. The germline gives CDR1 MGHRA, CDR2 YSYEKL. The CDR3 DNA follows: TGCGCCAGCAGCCAAGACAGGGGCCAGCCCCAGCATTTT. This translates into CASSQDRGQPQHF.

This clone was counted a single time. The chain employs TRBV6-5 and TRBJ2-5; 8 nucleotides align to TRBD2. The CDR3 totals 16 residues. Germline trimming cut 0 bases from V and 3 bases from J; bases unmatched to any gene: 6. The germline V gene has CDR1 MNHEY and CDR2 SVGAGI. CDR3 nucleotides: TGTGCCAGCAGTTACTCGTTAGCGGGGAAAAAAGAGACCCAGTACTTC. Amino acid sequence: CASSYSLAGKKETQYF.

The chain is built from TRBV2 and TRBJ1-6, with no clear D. The CDR3 is 13 residues long. The germline CDR1 and CDR2 sequences are SNHLY and FYNNEI. V was pared by 10 bases and J by 7 bases, with 14 bases between. The CDR3 nucleotides read TGTGCCATAAAAGGAGAAATAAATTCACCCCTCCACTTT. Translating gives CAIKGEINSPLHF.

This clone was seen a handful of times. V is TRBV29-1 and J is TRBJ1-2; TRBD1 agrees at 10 bases. CDR3 length equals 14 residues. Germline V gene sequence: CDR1 SQVTM, CDR2 ANQGSEA. Losses at the gene ends were 0 bases for V and 7 bases for J; bases not matched to a gene: 5. The CDR3 spells CSVEDHDRGPGYTF. The CDR3 nucleotides read TGCAGCGTTGAAGATCACGACAGGGGGCCTGGCTACACCTTC.

The chain joins TRBV2 to TRBJ2-1; TRBD2 agrees at 10 bases. The germline gives CDR1 SNHLY, CDR2 FYNNEI. V shed 3 bases and J 4 bases; nucleotides not matched to a gene: 3. The CDR3 loop spans 15 amino acids. The CDR3 nucleotides read TGTGCCAGCAGTGACGGGACTAGCGCTTACAATGAGCAGTTCTTC. It is translated as CASSDGTSAYNEQFF.

The chain has TRBV19 and TRBJ2-2, with D possibly being TRBD2 (6 bases). Germline values: CDR1 LNHDA, CDR2 SQIVND (reference sequence). The CDR3 sequence is 14 residues long. Trimming shortened V by 6 bases and J by 7 bases, and 15 bases separated the two germline ends. The CDR3 sequence is CASRMTSYGGELFF. The DNA for the CDR3 is TGTGCCAGTAGGATGACTAGTTATGGCGGGGAGCTGTTTTTT.

The rearrangement joins TRBV4-1 to TRBJ2-7; 10 bases fit TRBD1. Losses at the gene ends were 1 base for V and 7 bases for J; bases not matched to a gene: 13. The length of the CDR3 is 17 residues. Per germline, CDR1 MGHRA and CDR2 YSYEKL. In DNA form, the CDR3 reads TGCGCCAGCAGCCAAGTGGTGAAGAGACAGGGGGCGCGGGAGCAGTACTTC. Translating gives CASSQVVKRQGAREQYF.

This clone was recorded a few times. This sequence joins TRBV6-1 and TRBJ1-2, with a possible D match to TRBD1 (5 bases). This CDR3 comprises 12 residues. The germline V gene has CDR1 MNHNS and CDR2 SASEGT. V dropped 10 bases and J dropped 5 bases, with 14 bases sitting between them. The CDR3 sequence: CATSGEDYGYTF. The CDR3 DNA reads TGTGCCACCTCGGGGGAAGATTATGGCTACACCTTC.